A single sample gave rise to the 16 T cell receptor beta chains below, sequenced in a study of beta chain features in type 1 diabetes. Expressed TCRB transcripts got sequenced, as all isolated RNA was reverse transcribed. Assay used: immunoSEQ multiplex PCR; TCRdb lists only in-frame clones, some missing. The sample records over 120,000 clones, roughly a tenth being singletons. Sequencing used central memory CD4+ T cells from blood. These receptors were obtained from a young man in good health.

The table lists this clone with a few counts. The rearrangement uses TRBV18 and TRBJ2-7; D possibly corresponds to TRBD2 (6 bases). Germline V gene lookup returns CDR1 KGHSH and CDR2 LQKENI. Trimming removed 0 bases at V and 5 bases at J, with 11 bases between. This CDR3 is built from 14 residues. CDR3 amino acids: CASSPPGVADEQYF. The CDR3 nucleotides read TGTGCCAGCTCACCACCAGGGGTAGCGGACGAGCAGTACTTC.

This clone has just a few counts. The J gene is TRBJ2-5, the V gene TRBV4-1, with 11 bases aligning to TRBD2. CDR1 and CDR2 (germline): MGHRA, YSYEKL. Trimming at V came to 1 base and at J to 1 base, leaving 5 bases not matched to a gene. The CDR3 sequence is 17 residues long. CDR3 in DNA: TGCGCCAGCAGCCAAGGTAGCGGGGGGGCCGCCCAAGAGACCCAGTACTTC. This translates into CASSQGSGGAAQETQYF.

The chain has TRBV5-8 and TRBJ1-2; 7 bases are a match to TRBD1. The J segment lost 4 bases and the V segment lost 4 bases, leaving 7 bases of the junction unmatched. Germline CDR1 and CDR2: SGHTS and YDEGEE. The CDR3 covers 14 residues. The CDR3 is CASSPTGAAYGYTF. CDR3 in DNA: TGTGCCAGCAGCCCCACAGGGGCCGCCTATGGCTACACCTTC.

The chain's CDR3 is CSVAQSDYGYTF. In nucleotides, the CDR3 is TGCAGCGTTGCCCAGAGCGACTATGGCTACACCTTC. The V gene is TRBV29-1, the J gene TRBJ1-2; no firm D call. V lost 4 bases and J 3 bases, leaving 9 bases between the germline ends. CDR1 and CDR2 (germline): SQVTM, ANQGSEA. The CDR3 totals 12 residues.

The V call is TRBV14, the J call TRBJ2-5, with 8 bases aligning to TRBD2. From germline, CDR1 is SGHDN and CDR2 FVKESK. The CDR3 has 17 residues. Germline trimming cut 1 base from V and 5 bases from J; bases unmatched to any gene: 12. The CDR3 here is CASSQGAGLAARETQYF. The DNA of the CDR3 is TGTGCCAGCAGCCAAGGGGCAGGACTAGCTGCTCGGGAGACCCAGTACTTC.

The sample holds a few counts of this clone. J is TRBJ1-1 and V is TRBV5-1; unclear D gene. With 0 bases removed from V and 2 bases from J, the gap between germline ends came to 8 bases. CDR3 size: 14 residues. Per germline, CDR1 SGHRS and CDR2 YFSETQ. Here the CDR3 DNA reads TGCGCCAGCAGCTTGGGGGAGGAAAACACTGAAGCTTTCTTT. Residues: CASSLGEENTEAFF.

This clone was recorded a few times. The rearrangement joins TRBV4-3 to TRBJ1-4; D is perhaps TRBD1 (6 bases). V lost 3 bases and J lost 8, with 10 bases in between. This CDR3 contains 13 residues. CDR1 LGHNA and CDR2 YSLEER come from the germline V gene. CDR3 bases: TGCGCCAGCAGCCAGACAGGATGGGAAAAACTGTTTTTT. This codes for CASSQTGWEKLFF.

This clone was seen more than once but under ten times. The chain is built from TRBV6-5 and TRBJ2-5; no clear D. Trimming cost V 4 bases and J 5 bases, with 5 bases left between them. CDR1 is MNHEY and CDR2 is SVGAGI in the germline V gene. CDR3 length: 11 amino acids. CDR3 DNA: TGTGCCAGCAGTTTAATGGAGACCCAGTACTTC. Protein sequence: CASSLMETQYF.

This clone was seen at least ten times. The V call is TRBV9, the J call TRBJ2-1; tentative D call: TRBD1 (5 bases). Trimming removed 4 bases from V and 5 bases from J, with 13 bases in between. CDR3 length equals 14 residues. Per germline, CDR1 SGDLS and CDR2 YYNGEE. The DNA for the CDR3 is TGTGCCAGCAGCCGCGTGGGGCCAAACAATGAGCAGTTCTTC. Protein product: CASSRVGPNNEQFF.

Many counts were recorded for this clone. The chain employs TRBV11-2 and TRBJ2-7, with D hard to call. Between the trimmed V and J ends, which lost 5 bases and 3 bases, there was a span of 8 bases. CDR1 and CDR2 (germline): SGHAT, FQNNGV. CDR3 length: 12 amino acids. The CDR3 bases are TGTGCCAGCAGCCAAACGAGCTACGAGCAGTACTTC. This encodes CASSQTSYEQYF.

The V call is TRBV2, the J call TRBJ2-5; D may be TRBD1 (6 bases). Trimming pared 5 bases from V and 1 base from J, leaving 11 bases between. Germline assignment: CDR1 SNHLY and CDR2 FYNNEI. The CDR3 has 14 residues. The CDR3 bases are TGTGCCAGCAGTTTACAGGGAGCCCAAGAGACCCAGTACTTC. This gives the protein CASSLQGAQETQYF.

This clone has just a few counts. The CDR3 DNA reads as TGTGCCAGCAGTTTATGGGTGGGCACTTACGAGCAGTACTTC. Encoded protein: CASSLWVGTYEQYF. The genes are TRBV28 and TRBJ2-7; D gene unclear. The germline V gene has CDR1 MDHEN and CDR2 SYDVKM. The CDR3 extends over 14 amino acids. V was shortened by 0 bases and J by 4 bases, with 10 bases between the two germline ends.

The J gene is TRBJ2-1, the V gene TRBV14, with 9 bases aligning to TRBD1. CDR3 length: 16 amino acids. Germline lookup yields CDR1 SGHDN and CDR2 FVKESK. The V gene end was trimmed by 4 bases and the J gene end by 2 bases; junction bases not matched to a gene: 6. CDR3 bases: TGTGCCAGCAGCCCCCACCGGGACAGGGCCTACAATGAGCAGTTCTTC. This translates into CASSPHRDRAYNEQFF.

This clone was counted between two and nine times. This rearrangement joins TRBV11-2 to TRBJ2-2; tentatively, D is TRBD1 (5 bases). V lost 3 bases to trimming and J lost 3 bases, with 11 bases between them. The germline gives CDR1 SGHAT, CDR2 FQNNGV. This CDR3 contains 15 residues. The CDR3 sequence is CASSLQGFYTGELFF. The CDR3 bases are TGTGCCAGCAGCTTGCAGGGCTTTTACACCGGGGAGCTGTTTTTT.

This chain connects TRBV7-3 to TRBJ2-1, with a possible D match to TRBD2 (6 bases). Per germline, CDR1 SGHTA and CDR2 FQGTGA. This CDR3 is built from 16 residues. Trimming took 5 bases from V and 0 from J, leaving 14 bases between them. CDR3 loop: CASSPMRGLSYNEQFF. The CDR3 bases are TGTGCCAGCAGCCCCATGCGGGGCCTCTCCTACAATGAGCAGTTCTTC.

CDR3 coding DNA: TGCGCCAGCAGCCAAGAGGGCGGGGGGGAATACGAGCAGTACTTC. Translation: CASSQEGGGEYEQYF. The rearrangement uses TRBV4-3 and TRBJ2-7; 9 positions match TRBD2. Germline loops: CDR1 LGHNA, CDR2 YSLEER. The CDR3 totals 15 residues. The J segment lost 4 bases and the V segment lost 0 bases, leaving 4 bases of the junction unmatched.